This TCR beta chain stems from a study of Graves' ophthalmopathy and Graves' hyperthyroidism. In regard to this clonotype: The target antigen is unknown.

RNA transcripts provided the template for amplifying TCR beta CDR3 regions. Second-round multiplex PCR came after first-round RT-PCR with HTBI primers. TCRdb re-called the multiplex PCR reads through MiXCR, storing one row per CDR3 protein. The data hold about 700,000 distinct CDR3 sequences, with 40% observed a single time. Study observations and caveats: Between ophthalmopathy and stable hyperthyroidism, a 13-signature model drew a separation with 87.88% sensitivity and 81.08% specificity. The model achieved under 71% sensitivity and over 72% specificity for ophthalmopathy progression.

The origin of this receptor is an adult man with Graves' ophthalmopathy. The sample was peripheral blood.

CDR3 in amino acids: CASSLAQGNGYEQYF. The CDR3 coding sequence is TGTGCCAGCAGCTTAGCGCAGGGGAATGGGTACGAGCAGTACTTC. The chain joins TRBV7-9 to TRBJ2-7; TRBD1 might be the D (6 bases). The CDR3 length is 15 residues. CDR1 is SEHNR, CDR2 FQNEAQ, per germline (reference sequence). Trimming cost V 0 bases and J 4 bases, with 13 bases left between them.